What follows are 11 T cell receptor beta chains derived from one specimen sequenced in a study of blood T cell repertoires in COVID-19. The protocol was immunoSEQ multiplex PCR, while the TCRdb copy is restricted to in-frame clones and leaves out a portion. The sample shows over 150,000 clones, roughly 85% of them seen only once. Input material: peripheral blood. The receptor source for this set is a man aged 50-60 years with active or convalescent COVID-19.

The V and J genes are TRBV7-7 and TRBJ2-7; D remains unclear. Trimming took 5 bases from V and 2 from J, leaving 16 bases between them. Per the germline V gene, CDR1 is SSHAT and CDR2 is FNYEAQ (reference sequence). This CDR3 spans 15 amino acids. The CDR3 DNA sequence: TGTGCCAGCAGCCACTTTAGGCGGCAAGCCTACGAGCAGTACTTC. Protein: CASSHFRRQAYEQYF.

This sequence joins TRBV30 and TRBJ1-2, with D unresolved. Germline V gene data show CDR1 as GTSNPN and CDR2 as SVGIG (reference sequence). Trimming left V 7 bases short and J 8 bases short, with 17 bases between. The CDR3 sequence is 12 residues long. CDR3 region: CASGNRRLGYTF. CDR3 sequence (DNA): TGTGCCTCGGGGAACCGCCGGTTGGGCTACACCTTC.

As for this clone: The same CDR3 also results from other DNA sequences found in this sample. The CDR3 sequence is CASSGTGEETQYF. CDR3 nucleotides: TGTGCCAGCAGTGGGACAGGGGAAGAGACCCAGTACTTC. J is TRBJ2-5 and V is TRBV6-2 or TRBV6-3, with 10 bases fitting TRBD1. CDR3 length equals 13 residues. V was clipped by 5 bases and J by 3 bases; unmatched bases: 0. CDR1 MNHEY and CDR2 SVGEGT come from the germline V gene.

The chain recombines TRBV5-1 with TRBJ1-6; 7 bases are shared with TRBD1. Germline V gives CDR1 SGHRS, CDR2 YFSETQ. The CDR3 is 13 amino acids. V was pared by 6 bases and J by 12 bases, with 9 bases of the junction left unmatched. CDR3 residues: CASKTGTFKPLHF. The CDR3 bases are TGCGCCAGCAAGACAGGGACATTTAAACCCCTCCACTTT.

The chain links TRBV5-6 to TRBJ2-5, with 8 nucleotides matching TRBD1. The CDR3 contains 15 residues. Germline V gene lookup returns CDR1 SGHDT and CDR2 YYEEEE. V shed 6 bases, J shed 5 bases, and the junction held 12 bases outside the gene matches. Here the CDR3 DNA reads TGTGCCAGCACCCTCAGGGGGCGCGGGGTGGAGACCCAGTACTTC. It yields the protein CASTLRGRGVETQYF. Full variable domain (remainder filled in from reference TRBV5-6 and TRBJ2-5): DAGVTQSPTHLIKTRGQQVTLRCSPKSGHDTVSWYQQALGQGPQFIFQYYEEEERQRGNFPDRFSGHQFPNYSSELNVNALLLGDSALYLCASTLRGRGVETQYFGPGTRLLVL.

This chain joins TRBV28 and TRBJ1-6; D is unresolved. CDR1 is MDHEN and CDR2 is SYDVKM in the germline V gene. The CDR3 sequence is 11 residues long. V was cut by 7 bases and J by 8 bases, with 6 bases left in between. For the CDR3, the DNA is TGTGCCAGCAAGAGTGATTCACCCCTCCACTTT. Residues: CASKSDSPLHF. The variable domain in full, completed from reference TRBV28 and TRBJ1-6, reads DVKVTQSSRYLVKRTGEKVFLECVQDMDHENMFWYRQDPGLGLRLIYFSYDVKMKEKGDIPEGYSVSREKKERFSLILESASTNQTSMYLCASKSDSPLHFGNGTRLTVT.

The chain couples TRBV6-4 to TRBJ2-5; tentatively, D is TRBD1 (5 bases). From germline, CDR1 is MRHNA and CDR2 SNTAGT. V lost 8 bases and J lost 2, with 12 bases in between. This CDR3 spans 13 amino acids. CDR3 residues: CASSKGIQETQYF. The CDR3 DNA reads TGTGCCAGCTCGAAGGGGATTCAAGAGACCCAGTACTTC.

This clone was seen a single time. This chain connects TRBV5-1 to TRBJ2-2; a possible D gene is TRBD1 (5 bases). The CDR3 loop spans 15 amino acids. Trimming left V 0 bases short and J 7 bases short, with 13 bases between. CDR1 and CDR2 (germline): SGHRS, YFSETQ. CDR3: CASSLATQGFGELFF. DNA for the CDR3: TGCGCCAGCAGCTTGGCCACCCAGGGATTCGGGGAGCTGTTTTTT.

The CDR3 reads CAWTRGGALGYTF. The CDR3, as DNA: TGTGCCTGGACCCGGGGGGGGGCGCTAGGCTACACCTTC. The genes are TRBV30 and TRBJ1-2, with a possible D match to TRBD1 (6 bases). The V end lost 4 bases, the J end lost 8 bases, and 17 bases lay between the germline ends. CDR1 is GTSNPN and CDR2 is SVGIG in the germline V gene (reference sequence). CDR3 length equals 13 residues. Full variable domain (outside the CDR3, taken from reference TRBV30 and TRBJ1-2): SQTIHQWPATLVQPVGSPLSLECTVEGTSNPNLYWYRQAAGRGLQLLFYSVGIGQISSEVPQNLSASRPQDRQFILSSKKLLLSDSGFYLCAWTRGGALGYTFGSGTRLTVV.

This clone was detected a few times. CDR3 sequence: CASSQAAGRGQPQHF. CDR3 sequence (DNA): TGTGCCAGCAGCCAAGCGGCGGGCAGGGGTCAGCCCCAGCATTTT. The V and J genes are TRBV3-1 (or the pseudogene TRBV3-2) and TRBJ1-5, with D perhaps matching TRBD1 (6 bases). V lost 1 base, J lost 6 bases, and 13 bases lay in between. Germline V gives CDR1 LGHDT, CDR2 YNNKEL (reference sequence). This CDR3 comprises 15 residues.

This clone was counted once. This rearrangement joins TRBV10-3 to TRBJ1-5; maybe TRBD1 (5 bases). Trimming left V 0 bases short and J 5 bases short, with 8 bases between. CDR3 size: 14 residues. Germline CDR1 and CDR2: ENHRY and SYGVKD. The CDR3 region is CAISESPGDQPQHF. The CDR3 DNA sequence: TGTGCCATCAGTGAGTCCCCGGGGGATCAGCCCCAGCATTTT.